The 25 T cell receptor beta chains reported below all come from one sample, sequenced in a study of cytomegalovirus exposure and HLA in healthy donors. The primer mix had 60 Vbeta and 13 Jbeta primers. TCRdb keeps only in-frame clones here, not all; method: immunoSEQ multiplex PCR. The sample has more than 150,000 clones, more than 60% seen once. The specimen was PBMCs. These receptors were taken from a woman aged 35 to 49 in good health and CMV-seropositive.

This clone was seen just once. The chain combines TRBV2 with TRBJ2-2, with TRBD2 identical over 8 bases. The germline CDR1 and CDR2 sequences are SNHLY and FYNNEI. V lost 8 bases to trimming and J lost 5 bases; unmatched junction nucleotides: 10. This CDR3 is 15 amino acids long. The CDR3 here is CASAPWTGGTGELFF. Here the CDR3 DNA reads TGTGCCAGCGCCCCTTGGACGGGAGGGACCGGGGAGCTGTTTTTT.

The chain links TRBV2 to TRBJ2-7; 10 bases are a match to TRBD1. Trimming took 7 bases from V and 4 from J; bases not matched to a gene: 13. This CDR3 is built from 16 residues. Germline V gene sequence: CDR1 SNHLY, CDR2 FYNNEI. The CDR3 region is CASKKTGGLLTYEQYF. The CDR3 coding sequence is TGTGCCAGCAAAAAGACAGGGGGCTTGCTTACGTACGAGCAGTACTTC.

The CDR3 here is CASSQGTGGFLNEKLFF. Written as DNA, the CDR3 is TGTGCCAGCAGCCAGGGGACAGGGGGCTTCTTAAATGAAAAACTGTTTTTT. The V gene is TRBV4-2, the J gene TRBJ1-4; 12 bases match TRBD1. Trimming removed 3 bases from V and 5 bases from J; junction bases left unmatched: 7. This CDR3 is 17 amino acids long. CDR1 LGHNA and CDR2 YNFKEQ come from the germline V gene.

This sequence joins TRBV19 and TRBJ1-2; no clear D gene. V gave up 3 bases and J gave up 3 bases, with 8 bases separating them. The CDR3 extends over 13 amino acids. In germline, CDR1 is LNHDA, CDR2 SQIVND (reference sequence). The CDR3 DNA follows: TGTGCCAGTAGTATTTCCGGGGACTATGGCTACACCTTC. As protein: CASSISGDYGYTF. The complete variable domain, with remaining parts taken from reference TRBV19 and TRBJ1-2, reads DGGITQSPKYLFRKEGQNVTLSCEQNLNHDAMYWYRQDPGQGLRLIYYSQIVNDFQKGDIAEGYSVSREKKESFPLTVTSAQKNPTAFYLCASSISGDYGYTFGSGTRLTVV.

The chain joins TRBV28 to TRBJ1-5; D is unclear. Germline V lookup: CDR1 MDHEN, CDR2 SYDVKM. The V end was cut by 3 bases, the J end by 9 bases, with 6 bases between. The CDR3 runs to 11 residues. CDR3 DNA: TGTGCCAGCAGTTTCAGCGGGCCCCAGCATTTT. As protein: CASSFSGPQHF.

V gene TRBV6-6 combines with J gene TRBJ2-5; TRBD1 agrees at 7 bases. The J call is doubtful: the DNA matches TRBJ2-7 better. CDR1 and CDR2 from the germline V gene are MNHNY and SVGAGI (reference sequence). This CDR3 has 15 amino acids. The CDR3 loop is CASSYFSTGRDEQYF. CDR3 nucleotide sequence: TGTGCCAGCAGTTACTTCTCGACAGGGCGGGACGAGCAGTACTTC.

The rearrangement joins TRBV5-1 to TRBJ2-7, with D unclear. The CDR3 extends over 14 amino acids. Germline lookup yields CDR1 SGHRS and CDR2 YFSETQ. V lost 4 bases and J 3 bases, leaving 14 bases between the germline ends. The CDR3 region is CASSPVGGDYEQYF. The CDR3 bases are TGCGCCAGCAGCCCGGTAGGCGGTGACTACGAGCAGTACTTC.

The V call is TRBV19, the J call TRBJ1-2; 7 bases are shared with TRBD1. Germline CDR1 reads LNHDA; CDR2 reads SQIVND (reference sequence). Trimming cost V 3 bases and J 5 bases; bases outside gene matches: 9. The CDR3 is made up of 15 amino acids. The CDR3 protein is CASSINSGTAYGYTF. The CDR3 DNA reads TGTGCCAGTAGTATTAATAGCGGGACAGCTTATGGCTACACCTTC.

The CDR3 coding sequence is TGTGCCAGCTGGGGGCAATACTATAATTCACCCCTCCACTTT. This encodes CASWGQYYNSPLHF. The chain combines TRBV28 with TRBJ1-6; a weak D match, TRBD1 (6 bases). The germline V gene encodes CDR1 MDHEN and CDR2 SYDVKM. V was clipped by 8 bases and J by 3 bases, with 11 bases between them. The CDR3 loop spans 14 amino acids.

Worth noting for this clone: The sample holds other DNA sequences that translate to the same CDR3. This chain connects TRBV9 to TRBJ1-5, with TRBD1 matching over 8 bases. Germline-derived CDR1 and CDR2 are SGDLS and YYNGEE. Unmatched junction bases numbered 3, after V lost 0 bases and J lost 4 bases. The CDR3 spans 15 residues. The CDR3, as DNA: TGTGCCAGCAGCGTAGCAGGGGGCTCAAATCAGCCCCAGCATTTT. Encoded protein: CASSVAGGSNQPQHF. Looking up the rest from reference TRBV9 and TRBJ1-5 gives the full variable domain: DSGVTQTPKHLITATGQRVTLRCSPRSGDLSVYWYQQSLDQGLQFLIQYYNGEERAKGNILERFSAQQFPDLHSELNLSSLELGDSALYFCASSVAGGSNQPQHFGDGTRLSIL.

This chain uses TRBV19 with TRBJ2-7, with 8 nucleotides matching TRBD1. The ends lost 5 bases at V and 5 bases at J; junction bases unmatched: 8. Germline CDR1 LNHDA, CDR2 SQIVND (reference sequence). The CDR3 totals 14 residues. The CDR3 region is CASSLTGTGNEQYF. CDR3 bases: TGTGCCAGTAGTCTAACAGGGACAGGCAACGAGCAGTACTTC. The full variable domain, with the rest looked up from reference TRBV19 and TRBJ2-7, is DGGITQSPKYLFRKEGQNVTLSCEQNLNHDAMYWYRQDPGQGLRLIYYSQIVNDFQKGDIAEGYSVSREKKESFPLTVTSAQKNPTAFYLCASSLTGTGNEQYFGPGTRLTVT.

The J gene is TRBJ2-7, the V gene TRBV27, with D unresolved. Germline CDR1 and CDR2: MNHEY and SMNVEV (reference sequence). This CDR3 has 13 residues. V was shortened by 3 bases and J by 0 bases, with 6 bases between the two germline ends. This chain's CDR3 is CASSLQASYEQYF. CDR3 nucleotides: TGTGCCAGCAGTTTGCAGGCCTCCTACGAGCAGTACTTC.

This clone appeared a single time. The chain is built from TRBV28 and TRBJ1-5; D might be TRBD1 (5 bases). The germline CDR1 and CDR2 sequences are MDHEN and SYDVKM. The CDR3 extends over 11 amino acids. The V and J ends lost 6 bases and 11 bases respectively, with 11 bases between them. The CDR3 DNA reads TGTGCCAGCAGCCGCGCGGGGGCCCAGCATTTT. This codes for CASSRAGAQHF. Complete variable domain (other parts from reference TRBV28 and TRBJ1-5): DVKVTQSSRYLVKRTGEKVFLECVQDMDHENMFWYRQDPGLGLRLIYFSYDVKMKEKGDIPEGYSVSREKKERFSLILESASTNQTSMYLCASSRAGAQHFGDGTRLSIL.

This chain uses TRBV28 with TRBJ2-5; the D is unclear. Germline V gene sequence: CDR1 MDHEN, CDR2 SYDVKM. The CDR3 is made up of 11 amino acids. Trimming took off 3 bases at V and 3 bases at J, with 2 bases between the two ends. CDR3 protein: CASSFKETQYF. The DNA of the CDR3 is TGTGCCAGCAGTTTCAAAGAGACCCAGTACTTC.

The CDR3 protein is CASSPGGLSGRARDEQFF. The CDR3 DNA reads TGTGCCAGCAGCCCTGGTGGGCTAAGCGGGAGGGCCAGGGATGAGCAGTTCTTC. The chain employs TRBV5-4 and TRBJ2-1; 10 bases align to TRBD2. With V trimmed by 4 bases and J by 8 bases, 18 bases remained unmatched. The germline V gene has CDR1 SGHNT and CDR2 YYREEE (reference sequence). The CDR3 is made up of 18 amino acids.

With regard to this clone: One end of the junction varies from germline; a read error may be responsible. Other DNA sequences of this sample code for an identical CDR3. The chain employs TRBV25-1 and TRBJ2-4; 8 nucleotides line up with TRBD1. The germline gives CDR1 MGHDK, CDR2 SYGVNS. The CDR3 extends over 15 amino acids. This CDR3 is CASSESRTGRDIQYF. The CDR3 DNA reads TGTGCCAGTAGTGAATCCCGGACAGGGAGAGACATTCAGTACTTC.

The chain is built from TRBV7-9 and TRBJ2-3; 8 nucleotides align to TRBD2. Germline-derived CDR1 and CDR2 are SEHNR and FQNEAQ (reference sequence). The CDR3 runs 15 residues. The V and J ends lost 5 bases and 6 bases, in that order; junction bases with no gene match: 10. The CDR3 loop is CASSLGSGSEDTQYF. The CDR3 region has the DNA TGTGCCAGCAGCCTAGGGAGCGGGAGTGAGGATACGCAGTATTTT.

This chain connects TRBV5-1 to TRBJ2-7; 7 nucleotides agree with TRBD1. This CDR3 region has 15 residues. The junction had 7 bases not matched to a gene; V was cut back by 4 bases and J by 0 bases. CDR1 and CDR2 (germline): SGHRS, YFSETQ. The CDR3 reads CASSAAQGFSYEQYF. DNA of the CDR3: TGCGCCAGCAGCGCGGCACAGGGGTTCTCCTACGAGCAGTACTTC.

The chain links TRBV11-2 to TRBJ2-2, with a weak D call TRBD1 (6 bases). V shed 4 bases and J shed 0 bases, with 15 bases lying between them. The CDR3 is made up of 17 amino acids. CDR1 and CDR2 from the germline V gene are SGHAT and FQNNGV. CDR3 residues: CASSSRGHLSNTGELFF. CDR3 bases: TGTGCCAGCAGCTCCCGGGGACACCTTTCGAACACCGGGGAGCTGTTTTTT.

The chain couples TRBV10-3 to TRBJ1-1, with D unclear. Looked up from germline, CDR1 is ENHRY and CDR2 is SYGVKD. Trimming took off 7 bases at V and 0 bases at J, with 9 bases between the two ends. The CDR3 consists of 13 residues. CDR3 nucleotide sequence: TGTGCCATCAATGGAGGAATGAACACTGAAGCTTTCTTT. Translating gives CAINGGMNTEAFF.

The chain employs TRBV5-4 and TRBJ2-3, with a weak D call TRBD2 (6 bases). Germline V gene data show CDR1 as SGHNT and CDR2 as YYREEE (reference sequence). V was trimmed by 1 base and J by 0 bases, leaving 9 bases between them. The CDR3 length is 15 residues. The DNA of the CDR3 is TGTGCCAGCAGCTTGAGCGGGCCTAGCACAGATACGCAGTATTTT. Translating gives CASSLSGPSTDTQYF.

The chain carries TRBV7-9 and TRBJ2-7, with a possible D match to TRBD1 (6 bases). The CDR3 is 14 residues long. Trimming pared 1 base from V and 0 bases from J, leaving 7 bases between. CDR1 SEHNR and CDR2 FQNEAQ come from the germline V gene (reference sequence). This chain's CDR3 is CASSLDRASYEQYF. CDR3 nucleotide sequence: TGTGCCAGCAGCTTAGACAGGGCCTCCTACGAGCAGTACTTC.

This clone appeared a few times. The J gene is TRBJ2-3, the V gene TRBV9; 10 bases fit TRBD2. V lost 1 base to trimming and J lost 3 bases; unmatched junction nucleotides: 2. This CDR3 has 15 amino acids. Germline V gives CDR1 SGDLS, CDR2 YYNGEE. The CDR3 here is CASSVLAGVTDTQYF. Here the CDR3 DNA reads TGTGCCAGCAGCGTACTAGCGGGAGTAACAGATACGCAGTATTTT.

This clone has just one count. V and J are TRBV5-6 and TRBJ2-1; 9 nucleotides match TRBD2. Germline CDR1 SGHDT, CDR2 YYEEEE. This CDR3 is 15 amino acids long. The J segment lost 13 bases and the V segment lost 5 bases, leaving 16 bases of the junction unmatched. The CDR3 DNA is TGTGCCAGCAGTTCATCACGACTAGCGGAGACCAGACAGTTCTTC. Its protein product is CASSSSRLAETRQFF.

This chain connects TRBV19 to TRBJ1-1; D perhaps matches TRBD1 (5 bases). Germline V lookup: CDR1 LNHDA, CDR2 SQIVND (reference sequence). V gave up 6 bases and J gave up 7 bases, with 15 bases separating them. The length of the CDR3 is 13 residues. The CDR3 protein is CASSTGGGLEAFF. As DNA, the CDR3 is TGTGCCAGTAGCACCGGGGGGGGACTTGAAGCTTTCTTT.